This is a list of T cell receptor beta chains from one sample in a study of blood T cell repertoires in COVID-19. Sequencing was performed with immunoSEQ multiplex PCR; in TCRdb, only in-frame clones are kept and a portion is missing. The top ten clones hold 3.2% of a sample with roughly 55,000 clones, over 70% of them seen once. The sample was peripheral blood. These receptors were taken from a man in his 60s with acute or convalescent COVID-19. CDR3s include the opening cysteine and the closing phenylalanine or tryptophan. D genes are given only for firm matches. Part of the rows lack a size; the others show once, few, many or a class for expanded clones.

CASTDTGQGQIYGYTF | NA | TRBV19 | TRBD1
CASSSGQINYGYTF | NA | TRBV7-9 | NA
CASRRTGSNQPQHF | NA | TRBV6-6 | TRBD1
CASQGVYGYTF | NA | TRBV2 | TRBD1
CASSPRGGDPYEQYF | NA | TRBV7-3 | NA
CASRGQGFSEQYF | NA | TRBV23-1 | TRBD1
CASSNGVMNTEAFF | NA | TRBV27 | NA
CASSIAPGSYNEQFF | NA | TRBV19 | NA
CASSEGTWNEKLFF | many | TRBV2 | NA
CASSSYRGGAGEKLFF | NA | TRBV18 | NA
CASSLGQGVVDTQYF | NA | TRBV5-1 | TRBD1
CASSFRTGGSYGYTF | once | TRBV27 | TRBD1
CASSLDVPPGNEQFF | NA | TRBV5-1 | NA
CASSLDRSNYGYTF | NA | TRBV5-1 | NA
CASSINGQAFSGNTIYF | NA | TRBV19 | TRBD1
CASRRDRDVSPLHF | NA | TRBV2 | TRBD1
CASSRGTGDEETQYF | NA | TRBV4-1 | TRBD1
CASSQGLSYGYTF | NA | TRBV14 | NA
CASSAGGAYGNQPQHF | NA | TRBV4-1 | TRBD1
CASSLGGQAPYNEQFF | NA | TRBV5-1 | TRBD1
CASSPRGLRYNEQFF | NA | TRBV6-5 | NA
CAISRGMGENQPQHF | NA | TRBV10-3 | NA
CASSSFGGLNTEAFF | NA | TRBV5-6 | NA
CASSWMGANQPQHF | once | TRBV5-6 | NA
CASSPGWTSGAVEQFF | NA | TRBV7-8 | TRBD2
CASSLIQGVTQYF | NA | TRBV7-6 | NA
CASNTQGVDGYTF | few | TRBV19 | NA
CASSTGETQYF | NA | TRBV6-5 | NA
CATRARGGNTGELFF | NA | TRBV24-1 | NA
CASRSRAGHGPDTQYF | NA | TRBV27 | NA
CAWSILNTGELFF | NA | TRBV30 | NA
CASSFADRGDYTF | NA | TRBV5-1 | TRBD1
CASKPGLAVYLAQETQYF | NA | TRBV27 | TRBD2
CASSVAGNTEAFF | few | TRBV10-2 | NA
CAISESRQGADTQYF | NA | TRBV10-3 | TRBD1
CASTSDRNSFYEQYF | NA | TRBV2 | NA
CASSPERNRGDQPQHF | NA | TRBV18 | TRBD1
CASTPAALGNTIYF | NA | TRBV7-2 | NA
CASSPMGTPSPLHF | NA | TRBV2 | NA
CASSPTGRGFFETQYF | once | TRBV27 | TRBD2
CATREGRYGYTF | NA | TRBV27 | NA
CASSLGSGDYQPQHF | NA | TRBV28 | NA
CASRRSSGYEQYF | NA | TRBV28 | NA
CASSGDRISPEAFF | NA | TRBV2 | TRBD1
CASSLVPGNQPQHF | NA | TRBV7-9 | NA
CATSDPRGAYEQYF | few | TRBV24-1 | NA
CASSVDEGNTIYF | NA | TRBV9 | NA
CATSRWTDSPLHF | NA | TRBV15 | NA